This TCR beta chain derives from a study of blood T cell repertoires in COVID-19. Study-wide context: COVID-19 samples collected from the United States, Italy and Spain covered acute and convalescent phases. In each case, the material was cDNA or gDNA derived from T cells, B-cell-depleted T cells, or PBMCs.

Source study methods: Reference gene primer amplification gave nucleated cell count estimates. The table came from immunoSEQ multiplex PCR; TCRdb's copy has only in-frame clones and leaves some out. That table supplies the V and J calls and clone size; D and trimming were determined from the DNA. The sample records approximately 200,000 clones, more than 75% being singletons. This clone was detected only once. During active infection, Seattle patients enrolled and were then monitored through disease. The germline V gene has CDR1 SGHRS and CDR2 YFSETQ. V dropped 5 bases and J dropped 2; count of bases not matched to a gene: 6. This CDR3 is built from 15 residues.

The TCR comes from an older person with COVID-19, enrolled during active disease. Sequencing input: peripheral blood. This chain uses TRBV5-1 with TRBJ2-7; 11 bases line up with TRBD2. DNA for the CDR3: TGCGCCAGCAGGGCCGGGACTAGCGGTACCTACGAGCAGTACTTC. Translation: CASRAGTSGTYEQYF.